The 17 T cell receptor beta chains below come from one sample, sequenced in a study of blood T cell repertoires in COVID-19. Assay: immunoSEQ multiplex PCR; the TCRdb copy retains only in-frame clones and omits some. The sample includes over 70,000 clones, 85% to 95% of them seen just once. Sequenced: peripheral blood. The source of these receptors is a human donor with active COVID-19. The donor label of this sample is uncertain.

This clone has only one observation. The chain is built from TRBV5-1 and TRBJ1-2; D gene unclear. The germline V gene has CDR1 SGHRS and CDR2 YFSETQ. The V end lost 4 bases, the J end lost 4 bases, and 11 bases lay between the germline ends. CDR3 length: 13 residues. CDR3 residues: CASSPVVTYGYTF. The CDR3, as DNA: TGCGCCAGCAGCCCGGTCGTAACCTATGGCTACACCTTC. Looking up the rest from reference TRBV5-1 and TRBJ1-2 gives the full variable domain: KAGVTQTPRYLIKTRGQQVTLSCSPISGHRSVSWYQQTPGQGLQFLFEYFSETQRNKGNFPGRFSGRQFSNSRSEMNVSTLELGDSALYLCASSPVVTYGYTFGSGTRLTVV.

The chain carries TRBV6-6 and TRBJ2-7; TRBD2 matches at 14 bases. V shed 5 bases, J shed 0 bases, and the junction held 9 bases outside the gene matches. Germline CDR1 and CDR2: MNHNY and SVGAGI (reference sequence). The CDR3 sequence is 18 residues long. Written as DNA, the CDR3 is TGTGCCAGCAGTCGATACGGGACTAGCGGGGGTTACTCCTACGAGCAGTACTTC. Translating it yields CASSRYGTSGGYSYEQYF.

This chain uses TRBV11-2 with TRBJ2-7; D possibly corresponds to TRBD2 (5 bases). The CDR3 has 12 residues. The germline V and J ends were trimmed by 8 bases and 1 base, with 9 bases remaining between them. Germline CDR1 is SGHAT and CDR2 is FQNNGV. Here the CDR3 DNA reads TGTGCCAGCCTTGGGAGTTCCTACGAGCAGTACTTC. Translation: CASLGSSYEQYF.

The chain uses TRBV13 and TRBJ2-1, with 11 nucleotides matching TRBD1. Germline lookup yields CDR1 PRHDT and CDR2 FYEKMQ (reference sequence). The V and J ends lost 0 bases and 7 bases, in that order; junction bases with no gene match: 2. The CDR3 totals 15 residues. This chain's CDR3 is CASSLGDRGLNEQFF. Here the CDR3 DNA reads TGTGCCAGCAGCTTAGGGGACAGGGGGCTAAATGAGCAGTTCTTC.

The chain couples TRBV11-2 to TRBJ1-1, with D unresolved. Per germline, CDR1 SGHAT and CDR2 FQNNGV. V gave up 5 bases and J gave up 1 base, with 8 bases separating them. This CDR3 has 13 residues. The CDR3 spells CASSITRNTEAFF. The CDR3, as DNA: TGTGCCAGCAGCATCACACGGAACACTGAAGCTTTCTTT.

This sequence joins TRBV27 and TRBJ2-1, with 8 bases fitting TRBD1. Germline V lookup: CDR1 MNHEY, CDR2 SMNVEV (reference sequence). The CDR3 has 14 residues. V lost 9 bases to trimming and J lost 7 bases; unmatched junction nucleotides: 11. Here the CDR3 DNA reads TGTGCCAGTACCACCGGACAGGGTAGTAATGAGCAGTTCTTC. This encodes CASTTGQGSNEQFF.

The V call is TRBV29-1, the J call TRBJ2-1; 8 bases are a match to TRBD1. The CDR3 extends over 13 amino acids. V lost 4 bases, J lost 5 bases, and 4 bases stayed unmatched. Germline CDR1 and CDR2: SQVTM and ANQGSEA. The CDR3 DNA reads TGCAGCGTTGCCGGACAGGGAGACAATGAGCAGTTCTTC. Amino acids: CSVAGQGDNEQFF.

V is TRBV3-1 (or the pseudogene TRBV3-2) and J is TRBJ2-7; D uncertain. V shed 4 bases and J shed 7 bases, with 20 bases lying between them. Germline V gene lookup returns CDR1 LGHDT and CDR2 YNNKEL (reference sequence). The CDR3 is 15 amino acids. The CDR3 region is CASSPPGELRAEQYF. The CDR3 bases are TGTGCCAGCAGCCCCCCAGGCGAGCTACGTGCGGAGCAGTACTTC.

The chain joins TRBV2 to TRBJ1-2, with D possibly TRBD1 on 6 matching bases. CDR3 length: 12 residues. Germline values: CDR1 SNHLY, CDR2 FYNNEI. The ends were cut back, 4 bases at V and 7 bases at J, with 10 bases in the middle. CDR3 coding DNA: TGTGCCAGCAGTGTGGCAGGGGCTGGCTACACCTTC. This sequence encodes CASSVAGAGYTF.

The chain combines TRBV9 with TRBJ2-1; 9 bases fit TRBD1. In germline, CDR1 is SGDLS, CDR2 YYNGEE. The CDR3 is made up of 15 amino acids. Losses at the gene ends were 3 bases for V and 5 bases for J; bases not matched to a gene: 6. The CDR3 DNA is TGTGCCAGCAGCGACGGACAGGGGAGAAACAATGAGCAGTTCTTC. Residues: CASSDGQGRNNEQFF.

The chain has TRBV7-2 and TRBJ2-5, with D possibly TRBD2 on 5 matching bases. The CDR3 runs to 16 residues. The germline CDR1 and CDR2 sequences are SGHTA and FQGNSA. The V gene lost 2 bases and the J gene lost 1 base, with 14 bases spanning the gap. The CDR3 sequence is CASSLSVASSQETQYF. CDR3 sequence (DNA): TGTGCCAGCAGCTTATCTGTGGCTAGCTCCCAAGAGACCCAGTACTTC.

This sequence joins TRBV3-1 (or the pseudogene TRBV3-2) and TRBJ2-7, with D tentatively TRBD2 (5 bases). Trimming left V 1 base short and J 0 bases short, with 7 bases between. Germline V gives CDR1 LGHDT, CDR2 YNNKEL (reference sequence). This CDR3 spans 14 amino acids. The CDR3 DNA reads TGTGCCAGCAGCCAAGCGGGGAGCTCCTACGAGCAGTACTTC. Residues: CASSQAGSSYEQYF.

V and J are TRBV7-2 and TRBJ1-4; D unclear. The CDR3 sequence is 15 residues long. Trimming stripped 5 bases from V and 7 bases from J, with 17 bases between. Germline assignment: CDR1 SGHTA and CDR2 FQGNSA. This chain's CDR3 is CASSRGSGVGEKLFF. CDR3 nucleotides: TGTGCCAGCAGCCGGGGTAGTGGTGTTGGTGAAAAACTGTTTTTT.

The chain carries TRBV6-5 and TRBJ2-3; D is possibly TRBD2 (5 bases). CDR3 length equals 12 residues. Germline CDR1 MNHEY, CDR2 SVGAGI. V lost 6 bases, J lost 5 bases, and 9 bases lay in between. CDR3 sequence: CASSRSGDTQYF. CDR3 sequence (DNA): TGTGCCAGCAGCCGGAGCGGAGATACGCAGTATTTT.

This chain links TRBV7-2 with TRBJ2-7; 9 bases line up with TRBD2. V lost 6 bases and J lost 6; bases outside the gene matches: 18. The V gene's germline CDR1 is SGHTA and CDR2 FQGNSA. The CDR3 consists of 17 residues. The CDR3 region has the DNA TGTGCCAGCAGACAAAGCGGGGGGCTGGATTTCACGGGCGAGCAGTACTTC. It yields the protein CASRQSGGLDFTGEQYF.

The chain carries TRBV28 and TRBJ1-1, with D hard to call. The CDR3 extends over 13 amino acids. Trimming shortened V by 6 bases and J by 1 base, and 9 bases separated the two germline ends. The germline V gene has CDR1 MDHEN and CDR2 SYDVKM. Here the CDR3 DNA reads TGTGCCAGCAGCCGCCCAGGGAACACTGAAGCTTTCTTT. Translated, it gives CASSRPGNTEAFF.

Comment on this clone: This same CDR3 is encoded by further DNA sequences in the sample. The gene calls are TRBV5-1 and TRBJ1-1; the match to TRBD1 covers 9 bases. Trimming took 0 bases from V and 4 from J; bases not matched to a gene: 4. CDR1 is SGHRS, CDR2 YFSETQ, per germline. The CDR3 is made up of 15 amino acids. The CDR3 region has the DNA TGCGCCAGCAGCTTGGAGGGACAGGGCCTCACTGAAGCTTTCTTT. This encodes CASSLEGQGLTEAFF.